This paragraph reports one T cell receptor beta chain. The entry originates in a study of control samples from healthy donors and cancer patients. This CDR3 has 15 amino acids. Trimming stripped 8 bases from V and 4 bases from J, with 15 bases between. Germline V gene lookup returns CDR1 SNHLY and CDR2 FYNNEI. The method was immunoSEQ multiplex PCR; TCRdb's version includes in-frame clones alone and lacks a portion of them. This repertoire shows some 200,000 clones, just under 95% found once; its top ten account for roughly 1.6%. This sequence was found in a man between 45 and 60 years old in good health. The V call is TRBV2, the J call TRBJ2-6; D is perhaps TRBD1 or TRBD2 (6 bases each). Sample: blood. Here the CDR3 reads CASSVGGPGANVLTF. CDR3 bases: TGTGCCAGCTCCGTTGGGGGGCCGGGGGCCAACGTCCTGACTTTC.